One sample yielded the 6 T cell receptor beta chains listed below, sequenced in a study of blood T cell repertoires in COVID-19. TCRdb's copy holds only in-frame clones and misses some; the assay was immunoSEQ multiplex PCR. The sample contains under 200,000 clones, around 87% of which appear only once. The source material was peripheral blood. The receptors shown here come from a man aged 55 to 70 with COVID-19, enrolled during active disease.

The rearrangement joins TRBV24-1 to TRBJ2-7; D is undetermined. V lost 3 bases, J lost 3 bases, and 2 bases lay in between. The CDR3 runs 11 residues. Germline loops: CDR1 KGHDR, CDR2 SFDVKD. The CDR3, as DNA: TGTGCCACCAGTGATCGCTACGAGCAGTACTTC. This sequence encodes CATSDRYEQYF.

This chain joins TRBV9 and TRBJ2-7, with TRBD1 matching 7 bases. With V trimmed by 3 bases and J by 3 bases, 12 bases remained unmatched. CDR1 and CDR2 from the germline V gene are SGDLS and YYNGEE. There are 16 residues in the CDR3. The CDR3 sequence: CASSERQGSNRYEQYF. The DNA of the CDR3 is TGTGCCAGCAGCGAAAGACAGGGCTCGAATCGCTACGAGCAGTACTTC.

This chain links TRBV7-2 with TRBJ1-5; D remains ambiguous. V lost 2 bases and J 0 bases, leaving 2 bases between the germline ends. The CDR3 sequence is 13 residues long. Germline assignment: CDR1 SGHTA and CDR2 FQGNSA. This CDR3 reads CASSLHSNQPQHF. The CDR3 DNA is TGTGCCAGCAGCTTACATAGCAATCAGCCCCAGCATTTT.

This chain joins TRBV4-3 and TRBJ2-3, with 9 bases aligning to TRBD2. With 0 bases clipped from V and 5 bases from J, the junction kept 9 bases outside the gene matches. Germline V gene data show CDR1 as LGHNA and CDR2 as YSLEER. This CDR3 comprises 17 residues. In DNA, the CDR3 is TGCGCCAGCAGCCAAGATTATCTAGCGGGGATGCAAGATACGCAGTATTTT. Its protein product is CASSQDYLAGMQDTQYF.

The CDR3 sequence: CSVSQNRENIQYF. CDR3 DNA: TGCAGCGTCTCTCAGAATCGTGAAAACATTCAGTACTTC. J is TRBJ2-4 and V is TRBV29-1; D not resolved. In germline, CDR1 is SQVTM, CDR2 ANQGSEA. Trimming took off 6 bases at V and 5 bases at J, with 14 bases between the two ends. CDR3 length: 13 amino acids.

The chain recombines TRBV6-1 with TRBJ2-2; unclear D gene. With 3 bases removed from V and 1 base from J, the gap between germline ends came to 9 bases. The germline V gene encodes CDR1 MNHNS and CDR2 SASEGT. This CDR3 is 15 amino acids long. The CDR3 DNA sequence: TGTGCCAGCAGTGAGCTAGGAAAGAACACCGGGGAGCTGTTTTTT. Translation gives CASSELGKNTGELFF.